The next 13 T cell receptor beta chains were all read from a single sample in a study of sequential checkpoint blockade in melanoma. Libraries were prepared by immunoSEQ multiplex PCR; TCRdb keeps only in-frame clonotypes and omits some of them. The data show 25,000 to 35,000 clones, about 88% seen once. The treatment is: randomized to nivolumab then ipilimumab (arm A) or the reverse (arm B). Sequenced here: CD8+ T cells sorted from blood (inferred from file names), sampled from a patient given nivolumab and ipilimumab in sequence. All receptors derive from a human donor with melanoma.

V usage is TRBV13 and J usage is TRBJ2-3; TRBD1 is a possible D gene (5 bases). The CDR3 consists of 15 residues. CDR1 and CDR2 from the germline V gene are PRHDT and FYEKMQ (reference sequence). Trimming shortened V by 0 bases and J by 3 bases, and 10 bases separated the two germline ends. The CDR3 is CASSLGQGLTDTQYF. CDR3 nucleotide sequence: TGTGCCAGCAGCTTAGGCCAGGGTCTAACAGATACGCAGTATTTT.

The J gene is TRBJ2-2, the V gene TRBV5-4; TRBD1 is a possible D gene (5 bases). The CDR3 runs to 13 residues. V gave up 1 base and J gave up 4 bases, with 5 bases separating them. Looked up from germline, CDR1 is SGHNT and CDR2 is YYREEE (reference sequence). The CDR3 here is CASSLQGTGELFF. In DNA, the CDR3 is TGTGCCAGCAGCTTGCAGGGCACCGGGGAGCTGTTTTTT.

The chain joins TRBV6-6 to TRBJ1-1; 7 bases map to TRBD1. There are 14 residues in the CDR3. Germline trimming cut 8 bases from V and 4 bases from J; bases unmatched to any gene: 10. The germline V gene has CDR1 MNHNY and CDR2 SVGAGI (reference sequence). The CDR3 nucleotides are TGTGCCAGCCAAGACAGGGAAAAGGCCACTGAAGCTTTCTTT. Its protein is CASQDREKATEAFF.

The rearrangement uses TRBV7-9 and TRBJ2-5, with 15 bases identical to TRBD2. Trimming cost V 3 bases and J 2 bases; bases outside gene matches: 4. Germline CDR1 reads SEHNR; CDR2 reads FQNEAQ (reference sequence). The CDR3 length is 17 residues. CDR3 DNA: TGTGCCAGCAGCTTTACGGGACTAGCGGGAGGTCAAGAGACCCAGTACTTC. Its translation: CASSFTGLAGGQETQYF. Full variable domain (outside the CDR3, taken from reference TRBV7-9 and TRBJ2-5): DTGVSQNPRHKITKRGQNVTFRCDPISEHNRLYWYRQTLGQGPEFLTYFQNEAQLEKSRLLSDRFSAERPKGSFSTLEIQRTEQGDSAMYLCASSFTGLAGGQETQYFGPGTRLLVL.

This chain joins TRBV7-8 and TRBJ2-1; D unresolved. Germline V gene lookup returns CDR1 SGHVS and CDR2 FQNEAQ. The CDR3 extends over 13 amino acids. The V end was cut by 1 base, the J end by 7 bases, with 8 bases between. This chain's CDR3 is CASSLGGVNEQFF. As DNA, the CDR3 is TGTGCCAGCAGCTTAGGAGGAGTTAATGAGCAGTTCTTC.

The rearrangement joins TRBV7-9 to TRBJ1-1, with a weak D call TRBD1 (5 bases). V lost 4 bases, J lost 6 bases, and 12 bases lay in between. CDR1 is SEHNR and CDR2 is FQNEAQ in the germline V gene (reference sequence). The CDR3 covers 13 residues. The chain's CDR3 is CASSSWRGAEAFF. The CDR3 DNA reads TGTGCCAGCAGCTCCTGGCGGGGCGCTGAAGCTTTCTTT.

The genes are TRBV9 and TRBJ2-3, with a possible D match to TRBD1 (5 bases). The germline CDR1 and CDR2 sequences are SGDLS and YYNGEE. Deletions cut 3 bases from V and 2 bases from J, with 16 bases between. CDR3 size: 16 residues. DNA of the CDR3: TGTGCCAGCAGCGGCAGTCGACAGTTCTCCACAGATACGCAGTATTTT. As protein: CASSGSRQFSTDTQYF.

The chain combines TRBV5-1 with TRBJ2-1, with 15 bases aligning to TRBD2. Losses at the gene ends were 0 bases for V and 9 bases for J; bases not matched to a gene: 13. CDR1 and CDR2 (germline): SGHRS, YFSETQ. The CDR3 has 19 amino acids. In DNA form, the CDR3 reads TGCGCCAGCAGCTTGGTAGGGGTTGGACTAGCGGGAGGGCCGGGTGAGCAGTTCTTC. It is translated as CASSLVGVGLAGGPGEQFF.

This chain links TRBV15 with TRBJ2-3; TRBD2 matches 11 bases. Germline V gene data show CDR1 as LNHNV and CDR2 as YYDKDF (reference sequence). J lost 2 bases, V lost 3 bases, and 16 bases had no gene match. The CDR3 runs 20 residues. CDR3 amino acids: CATSSPELAGVPSYTDTQYF. In DNA form, the CDR3 reads TGTGCCACCAGCAGCCCCGAACTAGCGGGAGTCCCCTCTTACACAGATACGCAGTATTTT.

The chain employs TRBV29-1 and TRBJ2-1; TRBD1 aligns across 7 bases. Trimming took 7 bases from V and 9 from J; bases not matched to a gene: 3. This CDR3 comprises 10 residues. CDR1 and CDR2 (germline): SQVTM, ANQGSEA. The CDR3 coding sequence is TGCAGCGCCACAGGGGCTGAGCAGTTCTTC. This sequence encodes CSATGAEQFF.

V gene TRBV5-3 combines with J gene TRBJ1-2; D possibly corresponds to TRBD1 (5 bases). Being an ORF, TRBV5-3 has a function that is uncertain. Trimming cost V 4 bases and J 4 bases, with 20 bases left between them. The CDR3 contains 16 residues. The CDR3 loop reads CARSPSPERTLYGYTF. The CDR3 DNA sequence: TGTGCCAGAAGCCCGTCCCCCGAACGGACACTCTATGGCTACACCTTC.

A few counts support this clone. CDR3 sequence (DNA): TGTGCCAGTACCACCGGGACAGCCTATGGCTACACCTTC. Encoded protein: CASTTGTAYGYTF. J is TRBJ1-2 and V is TRBV19, with TRBD1 matching 7 bases. The length of the CDR3 is 13 residues. V shed 7 bases, J shed 4 bases, and the junction held 6 bases outside the gene matches. The V gene's germline CDR1 is LNHDA and CDR2 SQIVND (reference sequence).

This chain links TRBV1 with TRBJ1-3. TRBV1 counts as a pseudogene. CDR3 size: 17 residues. The CDR3 sequence: CTSSQENGALPGYTIYF. The CDR3, as DNA: TGCACCAGCAGCCAAGAAAATGGAGCCCTCCCGGGATACACCATATATTTT.